This paragraph reports one T cell receptor (beta chain). Only in-frame clones appear in the TCRdb table, and some are missing; sequencing was by immunoSEQ multiplex PCR. The sample comprises about 84,000 clones, about 86% of which are singletons, and 39% rests with the top ten. The record originates from a study of blood T cell repertoires in COVID-19. Source material: peripheral blood. This TCR came from a man of 80 years or more with active or convalescent COVID-19.

This CDR3 reads CASSLGRATNEKLFF. Here the CDR3 DNA reads TGTGCCAGCAGCTTGGGGAGGGCAACTAATGAAAAACTGTTTTTT. The rearrangement joins TRBV7-6 to TRBJ1-4, with unresolved D. V was cut by 3 bases and J by 0 bases, with 8 bases left in between. CDR1 is SGHVS and CDR2 is FNYEAQ in the germline V gene. CDR3 length equals 15 residues. Looking up the rest from reference TRBV7-6 and TRBJ1-4 gives the full variable domain: GAGVSQSPRYKVTKRGQDVALRCDPISGHVSLYWYRQALGQGPEFLTYFNYEAQQDKSGLPNDRFSAERPEGSISTLTIQRTEQRDSAMYRCASSLGRATNEKLFFGSGTQLSVL.